A selection of T cell receptor beta chains follows, all from one sample in a study of cytotoxic CD8 clonotypes in ibrutinib-treated CLL. Generated by immunoSEQ multiplex PCR, the TCRdb table keeps only in-frame clones and is missing some. This table has approximately 100,000 clones, roughly 60% appearing once. Sequencing used PBMCs, obtained after 24 months of ibrutinib treatment. The receptors derive from a human donor with chronic lymphocytic leukemia. CDR3s include the opening cysteine and the closing phenylalanine or tryptophan. D genes are given only for firm matches. The size field is filled for only some rows; it gives once, few, many or a size class.

v_call	j_call	clone_size	d_call	cdr3_aa	cdr3_nt
TRBV10-3	TRBJ2-6	NA	TRBD1	CAISVGQGAGANVLTF	TGTGCCATCAGTGTTGGACAGGGGGCCGGGGCCAACGTCCTGACTTTC
TRBV7-2	TRBJ1-5	NA	NA	CASSLVAEQPQHF	TGTGCCAGCAGCTTAGTGGCGGAGCAGCCCCAGCATTTT
TRBV14	TRBJ2-2	few	NA	CASSQYTGHGELFF	TGTGCCAGCAGCCAATATACGGGGCACGGGGAGCTGTTTTTT
TRBV7-9	TRBJ2-2	once	TRBD2	CASSSTRTSGGRAGELFF	TGTGCCAGCAGCTCCACGAGGACTAGCGGGGGCCGAGCCGGGGAGCTGTTTTTT
TRBV30	TRBJ1-6	NA	NA	CAWSEGISYNSPLHF	TGTGCCTGGAGTGAGGGGATCTCCTATAATTCACCCCTCCACTTT
TRBV5-4	TRBJ2-1	NA	TRBD2	CASSSGGPLNEQFF	TGTGCCAGCAGCTCGGGGGGGCCCCTCAATGAGCAGTTCTTC
TRBV7-2	TRBJ1-2	many	NA	CASSPQTAATGYTF	TGTGCCAGCAGCCCCCAGACAGCTGCTACGGGCTACACCTTC
TRBV25-1	TRBJ1-1	NA	NA	CASSESGGRGPEAFF	TGTGCCAGCAGTGAATCGGGGGGCAGGGGCCCTGAAGCTTTCTTT
TRBV11-2	TRBJ2-1	NA	NA	CASSPGWTEQFF	TGTGCCAGCAGCCCGGGGTGGACTGAGCAGTTCTTC
TRBV30	TRBJ1-6	NA	NA	CAWSILWGTGNSPLHF	TGTGCCTGGAGTATCCTTTGGGGGACTGGGAATTCACCCCTCCACTTT
TRBV19	TRBJ2-2	NA	TRBD1	CASSIATGAGELFF	TGTGCCAGTAGTATAGCGACAGGGGCCGGGGAGCTGTTTTTT
TRBV5-1	TRBJ2-7	NA	TRBD1	CASSLAGTGSEQYF	TGCGCCAGCAGCTTGGCCGGGACAGGCTCCGAGCAGTACTTC
TRBV6-1	TRBJ1-6	NA	NA	CASSEWSDGLSPLHF	TGTGCCAGCAGTGAATGGTCGGACGGACTATCACCCCTCCACTTT
TRBV29-1	TRBJ1-2	NA	TRBD1	CSVEANRGRRGYTF	TGCAGCGTTGAAGCCAACAGGGGGCGCCGGGGCTACACCTTC
TRBV5-1	TRBJ1-4	few	TRBD1	CASSYRGSTNEKLFF	TGCGCCAGCAGCTACAGGGGCAGTACTAATGAAAAACTGTTTTTT
TRBV28	TRBJ1-2	NA	TRBD1	CASSSVVTGNYGYTF	TGTGCCAGCAGTTCGGTAGTGACAGGGAACTATGGCTACACCTTC